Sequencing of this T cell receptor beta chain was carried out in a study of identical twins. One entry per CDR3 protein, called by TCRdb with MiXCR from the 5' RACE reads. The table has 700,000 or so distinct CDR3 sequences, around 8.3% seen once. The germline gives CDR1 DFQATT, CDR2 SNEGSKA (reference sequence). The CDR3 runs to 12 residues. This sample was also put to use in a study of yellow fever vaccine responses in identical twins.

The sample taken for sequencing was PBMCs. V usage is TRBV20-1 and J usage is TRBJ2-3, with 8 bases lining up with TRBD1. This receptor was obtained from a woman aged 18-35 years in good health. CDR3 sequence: CSTDRGADTQYF. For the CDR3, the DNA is TGCAGCACTGACAGGGGAGCAGATACGCAGTATTTT.